This is a list of T cell receptor beta chains from one sample in a study of beta chain features in type 1 diabetes. Using immunoSEQ multiplex PCR, the repertoire was profiled, and TCRdb retains in-frame clones only, with some absent. The table has about 60,000 clones, around 63% seen once. Sequences were obtained from Tregs from blood. Source of these receptors: a woman younger than 35 in good health. Each CDR3 is given with its conserved first and last residue. D genes are given only for firm matches. Clone sizes are given selectively: once, few, many, or a class where the clone is expanded.

TRBD2	TRBV7-2	TRBJ2-5	.	CASSLGAGEETQYF	TGTGCCAGCAGCTTAGGAGCGGGGGAAGAGACCCAGTACTTC
.	TRBV29-1	TRBJ2-1	once	CSVARDIDNEQFF	TGCAGCGTTGCCCGGGACATTGACAATGAGCAGTTCTTC
.	TRBV30	TRBJ1-6	.	CAWSGRFNSPLHF	TGTGCCTGGAGTGGCAGGTTCAATTCACCCCTCCACTTT
.	TRBV10-3	TRBJ1-1	.	CAINPSVNTEAFF	TGTGCCATCAATCCCTCGGTGAACACTGAAGCTTTCTTT
.	TRBV7-2	TRBJ2-1	.	CASSSGLTGQQFF	TGTGCCAGCAGCTCCGGATTGACAGGTCAGCAGTTCTTC
TRBD1	TRBV5-1	TRBJ1-2	.	CASSIPTRTGYGYTF	TGCGCCAGCAGCATCCCGACCCGGACAGGATATGGCTACACCTTC
TRBD2	TRBV7-2	TRBJ2-7	.	CASRLAGGSEQYF	TGTGCCAGCAGGCTAGCGGGAGGCAGCGAGCAGTACTTC
.	TRBV7-2	TRBJ2-2	.	CASSFQGGTGELFF	TGTGCCAGCAGCTTTCAGGGCGGCACCGGGGAGCTGTTTTTT
.	TRBV5-4	TRBJ2-1	.	CASSSRRVPYNEQFF	TGTGCCAGCAGCTCTCGGCGGGTCCCCTACAATGAGCAGTTCTTC
TRBD1	TRBV5-8	TRBJ2-2	few	CASSLSPGQGWSGELFF	TGTGCCAGCAGCTTGTCACCGGGACAGGGCTGGTCCGGGGAGCTGTTTTTT
TRBD1	TRBV10-3	TRBJ2-2	.	CATEDRANTGELFF	TGTGCCACCGAGGACAGGGCGAACACCGGGGAGCTGTTTTTT
TRBD1	TRBV2	TRBJ2-5	.	CASSDRVQGLQYF	TGTGCCAGCAGTGACCGGGTACAGGGGTTACAGTACTTC
TRBD2	TRBV27	TRBJ2-1	.	CGTSGLSSYNEQFF	TGTGGGACTAGCGGGCTGAGCTCCTACAATGAGCAGTTCTTC
TRBD1	TRBV30	TRBJ1-1	.	CAWYRDRNTEAFF	TGTGCCTGGTATCGGGACAGGAACACTGAAGCTTTCTTT
.	TRBV30	TRBJ1-5	.	CAWSPRGFNQPQHF	TGTGCCTGGAGTCCCAGGGGATTCAATCAGCCCCAGCATTTT
.	TRBV9	TRBJ2-5	.	CASSDQGRGQETQYF	TGTGCCAGCAGCGACCAGGGGCGAGGGCAAGAGACCCAGTACTTC
.	TRBV7-2	TRBJ1-5	few	CASSLGQSNQPQHF	TGTGCCAGCAGCCTAGGACAAAGCAATCAGCCCCAGCATTTT
.	TRBV5-1	TRBJ2-3	.	CASSPIGDTQYF	TGCGCCAGCAGCCCTATCGGAGATACGCAGTATTTT
TRBD2	TRBV6-5	TRBJ2-3	.	CASSSGLAGHTDTQYF	TGTGCCAGCAGTTCGGGACTAGCGGGCCACACAGATACGCAGTATTTT
TRBD1	TRBV29-1	TRBJ1-3	.	CSVLDREIGNTIYF	TGCAGCGTGCTGGACAGGGAGATTGGAAACACCATATATTTT
.	TRBV7-2	TRBJ1-1	.	CASSPQGGDTEAFF	TGTGCCAGCAGCCCACAGGGTGGGGACACTGAAGCTTTCTTT
.	TRBV4-2	TRBJ1-1	.	CASSQVHRVGTEAFF	TGTGCCAGCAGCCAAGTGCACAGGGTGGGGACTGAAGCTTTCTTT
.	TRBV7-8	TRBJ2-5	.	CASSLGLGETQYF	TGTGCCAGCAGCTTGGGACTCGGAGAGACCCAGTACTTC
TRBD2	TRBV5-1	TRBJ2-1	.	CASGPGGSINEQFF	TGCGCCAGCGGTCCTGGCGGGAGTATAAATGAGCAGTTCTTC
.	TRBV4-1	TRBJ2-3	.	CASRYSYYPTDTQYF	TGCGCCAGCAGATACAGCTATTACCCCACAGATACGCAGTATTTT
.	TRBV7-2	TRBJ2-4	few	CASSLVGADIQYF	TGTGCCAGCAGCTTAGTCGGCGCGGACATTCAGTACTTC
TRBD2	TRBV13	TRBJ2-5	few	CASSSGRGLRETQYF	TGTGCCAGCAGCTCCGGGAGGGGTTTGCGGGAGACCCAGTACTTC
.	TRBV9	TRBJ2-7	few	CASSPGGGPVYF	TGTGCCAGCAGCCCCGGAGGAGGGCCCGTGTACTTC
.	TRBV11-1	TRBJ2-1	few	CASSPGGGPEQFF	TGTGCCAGCAGCCCTGGGGGAGGCCCTGAGCAGTTCTTC
.	TRBV6-5	TRBJ1-3	.	CASSRGFPGNTIYF	TGTGCCAGCAGTCGCGGGTTTCCGGGAAACACCATATATTTT
TRBD1	TRBV19	TRBJ1-2	.	CASNRDSFYGYTF	TGTGCCAGTAATCGGGACAGCTTCTATGGCTACACCTTC
TRBD1	TRBV5-1	TRBJ2-2	.	CASARTGNTGELFF	TGCGCCAGCGCCCGGACAGGGAACACCGGGGAGCTGTTTTTT
TRBD1	TRBV7-2	TRBJ2-6	.	CASSFFRQGLTF	TGTGCCAGCAGCTTTTTTCGACAGGGGTTGACTTTC
.	TRBV10-3	TRBJ2-5	.	CAISESRETQYF	TGTGCCATCAGTGAGTCGAGGGAGACCCAGTACTTC
TRBD1	TRBV19	TRBJ1-2	.	CASSLGTASSLGYTF	TGTGCCAGTAGTCTCGGGACAGCTTCGTCTCTAGGCTACACCTTC
.	TRBV18	TRBJ1-2	.	CASSPRAAGGDGGYTF	TGTGCCAGCTCACCCCGAGCGGCAGGCGGGGACGGTGGCTACACCTTC
TRBD2	TRBV30	TRBJ2-5	.	CAWGGLALGGETQYF	TGTGCCTGGGGGGGACTAGCGTTAGGAGGGGAGACCCAGTACTTC
TRBD1	TRBV5-1	TRBJ2-7	.	CASSFGQGSYEQYF	TGCGCCAGCAGCTTTGGACAGGGCTCCTACGAGCAGTACTTC
.	TRBV29-1	TRBJ2-3	.	CSVDRGTDTQYF	TGCAGCGTTGACCGGGGGACAGATACGCAGTATTTT
TRBD1	TRBV5-8	TRBJ1-1	.	CASSPDVWTGEAFF	TGTGCCAGCAGCCCCGACGTATGGACAGGGGAGGCTTTCTTT
.	TRBV29-1	TRBJ1-1	.	CSVSQAGNTEAFF	TGCAGCGTTAGTCAGGCGGGTAACACTGAAGCTTTCTTT
.	TRBV16	TRBJ2-1	.	CASSQFRQDEQFF	TGTGCCAGCAGCCAATTTAGGCAGGATGAGCAGTTCTTC
TRBD1	TRBV6-5	TRBJ1-2	.	CASSPDRGNYGYTF	TGTGCCAGCAGCCCGGACAGGGGAAACTATGGCTACACCTTC
TRBD1	TRBV9	TRBJ1-6	once	CASSVKGTANNSPLHF	TGTGCCAGCAGCGTAAAAGGGACAGCGAATAATTCACCCCTCCACTTT
.	TRBV18	TRBJ1-1	.	CASSPEGNTEAFF	TGTGCCAGCTCACCCGAGGGTAACACTGAAGCTTTCTTT
TRBD2	TRBV14	TRBJ2-1	medium-sized	CASSPGLAGGSYNEQFF	TGTGCCAGCAGCCCGGGACTAGCGGGAGGCTCCTACAATGAGCAGTTCTTC
.	TRBV6-4	TRBJ1-5	.	CASSDPRRPDYSNQPQHF	TGTGCCAGCAGTGACCCCCGCAGGCCCGATTATAGCAATCAGCCCCAGCATTTT
TRBD1	TRBV5-1	TRBJ2-3	few	CASSFDSRDRVTDTQYF	TGCGCCAGCAGCTTCGACTCCCGGGACAGGGTTACAGATACGCAGTATTTT
TRBD2	TRBV5-6	TRBJ2-2	.	CASSLSSALSGGTGELFF	TGTGCCAGCAGCTTGTCCTCGGCCTTATCGGGGGGCACCGGGGAGCTGTTTTTT
.	TRBV7-9	TRBJ1-2	.	CASSLARGRDGYTF	TGTGCCAGCAGCTTAGCGCGCGGGAGGGATGGCTACACCTTC
TRBD2	TRBV18	TRBJ2-5	.	CASSPGLAVSAQYF	TGTGCCAGCTCACCGGGGCTAGCGGTATCGGCCCAGTACTTC
TRBD2	TRBV11-2	TRBJ2-1	.	CASSLAGLPPNEQFF	TGTGCCAGCAGCTTAGCGGGACTACCGCCTAATGAGCAGTTCTTC
.	TRBV14	TRBJ1-2	.	CASSQDSSYGYTF	TGTGCCAGCAGCCAAGATAGCAGTTATGGCTACACCTTC
TRBD1	TRBV18	TRBJ2-7	.	CASSRGQEIYEQYF	TGTGCCAGCTCAAGGGGACAGGAGATCTACGAGCAGTACTTC
TRBD2	TRBV7-2	TRBJ2-1	.	CASSSYTTSGGYNEQFF	TGTGCCAGCAGTTCTTACACGACTAGCGGGGGCTATAATGAGCAGTTCTTC
.	TRBV19	TRBJ2-1	.	CASRKRPKAGSLSYNEQFF	TGTGCCAGTAGGAAAAGGCCTAAGGCAGGATCCCTATCCTACAATGAGCAGTTCTTC